These T cell receptor beta chains were read from a single sample in a study of T-cell memory formation after mild COVID-19. TCRdb itself ran the 5' RACE reads through MiXCR, one entry per CDR3 protein. The sample lists roughly 340,000 distinct CDR3 sequences, about 20% seen once, with under 25% in the top ten. The material sequenced was PBMCs or a T cell subset sorted from them (not recorded which). The receptors here all came from a man younger than 35 who had mild COVID-19 (a few samples of this study predate the infection). Cell type and time point are not known. CDR3s include the opening cysteine and the closing phenylalanine or tryptophan. A D gene is named only where the DNA matches it firmly. The size entry is marked missing in some rows and otherwise reads once, few, many or a size class.

j_gene | v_gene | d_gene | abundance | CDR3aa | CDR3nt
TRBJ1-5 | TRBV23-1 | . | . | CASSQSSCTRRQPQHF | TGCGCCAGCAGTCAATCTAGTTGCACCCGGAGGCAGCCCCAGCATTTT
TRBJ1-6 | TRBV27 | . | few | CAAGAGTIGTLHF | TGTGCCGCCGGGGCAGGGACCATTGGCACCCTCCACTTT
TRBJ2-2 | TRBV12-3/TRBV12-4 | . | . | CASTRDQGGELFF | TGTGCCAGCACACGGGATCAGGGCGGGGAGCTGTTTTTT
TRBJ2-3 | TRBV10-3 | TRBD2 | . | CAIRTRGATDTQYF | TGTGCCATCCGTACGCGGGGGGCCACAGATACGCAGTATTTT
TRBJ2-3 | TRBV7-2 | TRBD2 | many | CASTLAGHTDTQYF | TGTGCCAGCACCCTAGCGGGGCACACAGATACGCAGTATTTT
TRBJ1-2 | TRBV28 | . | . | CASSLQGKWYGYTF | TGTGCCAGCAGTTTACAGGGCAAGTGGTATGGCTACACCTTC
TRBJ2-3 | TRBV6-6 | . | . | CASSEGIDTQYF | TGTGCCAGCAGTGAAGGCATAGATACGCAGTATTTT
TRBJ1-1 | TRBV6-4 | TRBD1 | . | CARGQGLSNTEAFF | TGTGCCAGGGGACAGGGGCTGTCGAACACTGAAGCTTTCTTT
TRBJ1-2 | TRBV29-1 | TRBD1 | few | CSVYPNGQDGYTF | TGCAGCGTCTACCCCAATGGACAGGATGGCTACACCTTC
TRBJ2-1 | TRBV5-1 | . | few | CASTEGDRANEQFF | TGCGCCAGCACGGAGGGAGATCGGGCCAATGAGCAGTTCTTC
TRBJ2-1 | TRBV5-6 | . | few | CASSLILSYNEQFF | TGTGCCAGCAGCCTGATCCTCTCCTACAATGAGCAGTTCTTC
TRBJ1-1 | TRBV10-3 | TRBD1 | . | CAISADRGPEAFF | TGTGCCATCAGCGCGGACAGGGGGCCTGAAGCTTTCTTT
TRBJ2-1 | TRBV4-3 | TRBD2 | few | CASSGYWGGTYNEQFF | TGCGCCAGCAGTGGATATTGGGGGGGAACCTACAATGAGCAGTTCTTC
TRBJ2-1 | TRBV4-1 | . | . | CASSQPRNEQFF | TGCGCCAGCAGCCAACCTAGGAATGAGCAGTTCTTC
TRBJ1-6 | TRBV15 | TRBD1 | . | CATSPTQGVTPLHF | TGTGCCACCAGCCCCACTCAGGGGGTGACACCCCTCCACTTT
TRBJ2-1 | TRBV21-1 | . | . | CASSKVRNRGHEQFF | TGTGCCAGCAGCAAAGTTAGGAATAGGGGGCATGAGCAGTTCTTC
TRBJ1-1 | TRBV5-1 | . | . | CAISLEGGIAFF | TGCGCCATCAGCTTGGAAGGGGGGATAGCTTTCTTT
TRBJ2-1 | TRBV10-3 | . | few | CAISETYEQFF | TGTGCCATCAGTGAGACCTATGAGCAGTTCTTC
TRBJ2-5 | TRBV29-1 | TRBD1 | . | CSVEPRGRGETQYF | TGCAGCGTGGAACCCAGGGGGCGAGGGGAGACCCAGTACTTC
TRBJ2-3 | TRBV29-1 | TRBD2 | . | CSGIVAGGKDTQYF | TGCAGCGGGATCGTGGCGGGGGGCAAAGATACGCAGTATTTT
TRBJ2-1 | TRBV9 | . | . | CASTERGDSYNEQFF | TGTGCCAGCACAGAACGGGGAGACTCCTACAATGAGCAGTTCTTC
TRBJ1-1 | TRBV7-6 | . | once | CASSSQQGGTEAFF | TGTGCCAGCAGCTCCCAACAGGGAGGAACTGAAGCTTTCTTT
TRBJ2-1 | TRBV5-6 | TRBD2 | few | CASSLTGGIHNEQFF | TGTGCCAGCAGCTTGACGGGGGGGATTCACAATGAGCAGTTCTTC
TRBJ1-5 | TRBV6-2/TRBV6-3 | . | . | CASTHRRDYQPQHF | TGTGCCAGCACCCACCGCAGGGATTATCAGCCCCAGCATTTT
TRBJ1-2 | TRBV20-1 | TRBD1 | once | CSARGTAKANYGYTF | TGCAGTGCCAGAGGGACAGCGAAAGCTAACTATGGCTACACCTTC
TRBJ2-1 | TRBV20-1 | . | few | CSARDVSGASYNEQFF | TGCAGTGCTAGAGATGTGTCGGGGGCCAGCTACAATGAGCAGTTCTTC
TRBJ2-1 | TRBV11-1 | . | few | CASSSRRLDEQFF | TGTGCCAGCAGCTCCCGCCGGCTGGATGAGCAGTTCTTC
TRBJ1-1 | TRBV20-1 | . | . | CSARAGGGAEAFF | TGCAGTGCTAGAGCGGGAGGGGGAGCTGAAGCTTTCTTT
TRBJ2-3 | TRBV27 | . | . | CASSYGRGTDTQYF | TGTGCCAGCAGTTACGGCAGGGGCACAGATACGCAGTATTTT
TRBJ1-6 | TRBV6-5 | . | . | CASSAPGNSPLHF | TGTGCCAGCAGCGCCCCAGGGAACTCACCCCTCCACTTT
TRBJ2-3 | TRBV7-2 | . | many | CASSSSGGFVTDTQYF | TGTGCCAGCAGCTCAAGTGGTGGGTTTGTCACAGATACGCAGTATTTT
TRBJ2-2 | TRBV7-3 | . | few | CASSPSTGSGELFF | TGTGCCAGCAGCCCCTCAACAGGGTCCGGGGAGCTGTTTTTT
TRBJ2-3 | TRBV7-2 | TRBD2 | few | CASRRAGGRADTQYF | TGTGCCAGCAGAAGAGCGGGGGGCAGGGCAGATACGCAGTATTTT
TRBJ1-1 | TRBV9 | TRBD1 | . | CASSVGGTGTTEAFF | TGTGCCAGCAGCGTAGGGGGGACAGGGACCACTGAAGCTTTCTTT
TRBJ1-6 | TRBV7-2 | TRBD1 | few | CASSHTGVTNSPLHF | TGTGCCAGCAGCCATACAGGGGTGACGAATTCACCCCTCCACTTT
TRBJ1-3 | TRBV20-1 | . | . | CSAWGSSGNTIYF | TGCAGTGCCTGGGGGAGCTCTGGAAACACCATATATTTT
TRBJ1-6 | TRBV12-3/TRBV12-4 | . | few | CASSFLQMNSPLHF | TGTGCCAGCAGTTTCCTGCAGATGAATTCGCCCCTCCACTTT
TRBJ2-4 | TRBV27 | . | . | CASSFREGRDIQYF | TGTGCCAGCAGTTTCCGCGAGGGTAGGGACATTCAGTACTTC
TRBJ2-3 | TRBV7-2 | . | few | CASSLVMTGITDTQYF | TGTGCCAGCAGCTTAGTTATGACAGGAATAACAGATACGCAGTATTTT
TRBJ2-1 | TRBV20-1 | . | few | CSAVNPVSRYNEQFF | TGCAGTGCCGTAAATCCCGTATCGAGGTACAATGAGCAGTTCTTC
TRBJ2-7 | TRBV6-2/TRBV6-3 | . | . | CASSYSRREQYF | TGTGCCAGCAGTTACTCCAGGCGGGAGCAGTACTTC
TRBJ1-4 | TRBV10-1 | TRBD1 | few | CASSESGTGLEKLFF | TGCGCCAGCAGTGAGTCCGGGACAGGCTTGGAAAAACTGTTTTTT
TRBJ1-2 | TRBV2 | . | few | CASRGFDRLYGYTF | TGTGCCAGCAGGGGGTTCGACAGGCTCTATGGCTACACCTTC
TRBJ2-2 | TRBV7-3 | . | . | CASSLGGPSAGELFF | TGTGCCAGCAGCTTGGGGGGCCCCTCCGCCGGGGAGCTGTTTTTT
TRBJ2-2 | TRBV20-1 | TRBD1 | . | CSAKGTVTGELFF | TGCAGTGCTAAAGGGACAGTGACCGGGGAGCTGTTTTTT
TRBJ1-4 | TRBV12-3/TRBV12-4 | . | few | CASSRDSRNEKLFF | TGTGCCAGCAGCCGTGACAGTCGAAATGAAAAACTGTTTTTT
TRBJ2-1 | TRBV10-3 | . | few | CAINPAGAGNEQFF | TGTGCCATCAATCCTGCGGGGGCAGGCAATGAGCAGTTCTTC
TRBJ1-2 | TRBV30 | . | . | CSCRQALNYGYTF | TGTTCCTGCAGACAGGCTCTTAACTATGGCTACACCTTC
TRBJ2-2 | TRBV7-3 | TRBD1 | . | CASSSDRERNGELFF | TGTGCCAGCAGCTCCGACAGGGAACGAAACGGGGAGCTGTTTTTT
TRBJ2-1 | TRBV11-2 | TRBD2 | . | CASSLTSGGFYNEQFF | TGTGCCAGCAGCTTGACTAGCGGGGGGTTCTACAATGAGCAGTTCTTC
TRBJ1-2 | TRBV3-1 | TRBD1 | . | CASRLRDRNYGYTF | TGTGCCAGCAGGCTCCGGGACAGGAACTATGGCTACACCTTC
TRBJ2-2 | TRBV20-1 | . | . | CSASQPGTGELFF | TGCAGTGCTAGTCAGCCTGGGACCGGGGAGCTGTTTTTT
TRBJ2-7 | TRBV7-2 | . | . | CASSLQGTSYEQYF | TGTGCCAGCAGCTTACAGGGGACGAGCTACGAGCAGTACTTC
TRBJ2-3 | TRBV7-6 | . | many | CASSSNTDTQYF | TGTGCCAGCAGTTCCAACACAGATACGCAGTATTTT
TRBJ2-1 | TRBV6-5 | . | few | CASSGTSTNEQFF | TGTGCCAGCAGCGGGACAAGTACTAATGAGCAGTTCTTC